The 3 T cell receptor beta chains below all came from one sample that was sequenced in a study of T cells in Graves' hyperthyroidism and ophthalmopathy. The investigators amplified TCR beta CDR3 regions from RNA transcripts. First-round RT-PCR targeting the TCR CDR3 was performed with the HTBI primer set. In TCRdb, the multiplex PCR reads were re-called with MiXCR into one record per CDR3 protein. The table has 350,000 to 400,000 distinct CDR3 sequences, 15% seen once. Sequences were obtained from blood. The receptor set was obtained from a young woman with Graves' hyperthyroidism.

At least ten counts were recorded for this clonotype. The rearrangement joins TRBV11-2 to TRBJ1-3, with a tentative D call TRBD1 (5 bases). CDR3 length: 13 amino acids. Between the trimmed V and J ends, which lost 3 bases and 8 bases, there was a span of 11 bases. The germline CDR1 and CDR2 sequences are SGHAT and FQNNGV. As DNA, the CDR3 is TGTGCCAGCAGCTTGTCGGGGCTGGACACCATATATTTT. Its translation is CASSLSGLDTIYF.

This clonotype was seen at least ten times. V is TRBV12-3 or TRBV12-4 and J is TRBJ1-1, with D hard to call. This CDR3 contains 13 residues. Trimming took 3 bases from V and 1 from J, leaving 6 bases between them. In DNA, the CDR3 is TGTGCCAGCAGTTTTAGGGAGAACACTGAAGCTTTCTTT. Translating it yields CASSFRENTEAFF.

This clonotype has just a few counts. The chain is built from TRBV28 and TRBJ1-1; D remains ambiguous. Germline CDR1 is MDHEN and CDR2 is SYDVKM. V lost 4 bases and J 4 bases, leaving 4 bases between the germline ends. CDR3 length: 11 residues. CDR3 sequence: CASSYITEAFF. The CDR3 bases are TGTGCCAGCAGTTATATCACTGAAGCTTTCTTT. The full variable domain, with the rest looked up from reference TRBV28 and TRBJ1-1, is DVKVTQSSRYLVKRTGEKVFLECVQDMDHENMFWYRQDPGLGLRLIYFSYDVKMKEKGDIPEGYSVSREKKERFSLILESASTNQTSMYLCASSYITEAFFGQGTRLTVV.